One sample yielded the 21 T cell receptor beta chains listed below, sequenced in a study of T-cell reconstitution after alpha-beta-depleted transplantation in children listed by TCRdb under 2016. The treatment or condition label corresponds to: allogeneic hematopoietic cell transplantation with graft depleted of TCRalphabeta T cells and CD19 B cells. Libraries were constructed by PCR. Instrument on record: Illumina HiSeq 2500. TCR library preparation used molecular barcoding, with unique molecular identifiers applied to normalize quantification of the TCRbeta repertoire. The public sequencing data were trimmed at Q25 with fastp and processed into clonotypes with MiXCR by TCRdb, which kept only in-frame beta chains. CDR3 protein duplicates are merged, each entry listing the most common genes and DNA. In all, the sample holds some 300,000 distinct CDR3 sequences, and around 9.1% of those were seen once. Of the sample, less than 9% falls within the top ten clones.

The source material was PBMCs, sampled before TCRalphabeta/CD19-depleted stem cell transplant. The receptors here all came from a boy under two years old with acute myeloid leukemia, due to receive a stem cell transplant.

The sample holds a few counts of this clonotype. The J gene is TRBJ2-5, the V gene TRBV10-3; 8 nucleotides match TRBD1. Germline V gene data show CDR1 as ENHRY and CDR2 as SYGVKD. CDR3 length: 14 residues. V lost 10 bases and J lost 5; bases outside the gene matches: 12. The CDR3, as DNA: TGTGCCACCCTTGGGCAGGGGGCTGGGGAGACCCAGTACTTC. Translated: CATLGQGAGETQYF.

CDR3 nucleotide sequence: TGTGCCAGCAGCTTCCCTGAGGGGCGGAGGGGGCAGTATTTT. It is translated as CASSFPEGRRGQYF. V and J are TRBV7-8 and TRBJ2-3; a weak D match, TRBD2 (6 bases). Per the germline V gene, CDR1 is SGHVS and CDR2 is FQNEAQ. The CDR3 totals 14 residues. V lost 3 bases and J lost 11, with 18 bases in between.

This clonotype came up many times. The genes are TRBV7-3 and TRBJ2-1; D tentatively reads TRBD1 or TRBD2 (5 bases each). Germline CDR1 and CDR2: SGHTA and FQGTGA. The length of the CDR3 is 14 residues. V lost 5 bases, J lost 5 bases, and 13 bases lay in between. DNA for the CDR3: TGTGCCAGCAGCGAACCGGGACCTCACAATGAGCAGTTCTTC. This encodes CASSEPGPHNEQFF.

The sample holds many counts of this clonotype. This chain joins TRBV15 and TRBJ1-2; maybe TRBD1 (6 bases). Germline CDR1 is LNHNV and CDR2 is YYDKDF (reference sequence). V lost 3 bases and J lost 1, with 18 bases in between. This CDR3 is 17 amino acids long. CDR3 sequence reads: CATSRGLGTPLNYGYTF. CDR3 sequence (DNA): TGTGCCACCAGCAGGGGCTTGGGGACACCTCTTAACTATGGCTACACCTTC.

This clonotype was seen only a few times. The J gene is TRBJ2-1, the V gene TRBV5-1, with 16 positions matching TRBD2. Germline V gene data show CDR1 as SGHRS and CDR2 as YFSETQ. The CDR3 sequence is 18 residues long. V lost 4 bases to trimming and J lost 1 base; unmatched junction nucleotides: 5. The CDR3 bases are TGCGCCAGCAGCCCAGGGACTAGCGGGAGGGGGTCCTACAATGAGCAGTTCTTC. This sequence encodes CASSPGTSGRGSYNEQFF.

In its sample, this clonotype was seen many times. This chain uses TRBV11-2 with TRBJ2-2; D not certain. V was shortened by 7 bases and J by 0 bases, with 15 bases between the two germline ends. Germline V gives CDR1 SGHAT, CDR2 FQNNGV. This CDR3 comprises 16 residues. CDR3: CASKQQFTANTGELFF. The CDR3 DNA reads as TGTGCCAGCAAACAGCAGTTCACAGCGAACACCGGGGAGCTGTTTTTT.

The chain links TRBV28 to TRBJ2-2, with 8 bases lining up with TRBD2. Germline trimming cut 6 bases from V and 6 bases from J; bases unmatched to any gene: 9. This CDR3 is built from 15 residues. Germline V gives CDR1 MDHEN, CDR2 SYDVKM. The CDR3 spells CASSFSGSLAGELFF. CDR3 nucleotides: TGTGCCAGCAGCTTCAGCGGGAGTTTAGCCGGGGAGCTGTTTTTT.

This clonotype came up many times. This chain links TRBV28 with TRBJ1-6; TRBD1 aligns across 11 bases. The CDR3 consists of 15 residues. V dropped 2 bases and J dropped 8; count of bases not matched to a gene: 2. Germline V gene lookup returns CDR1 MDHEN and CDR2 SYDVKM. The chain's CDR3 is CASSLRTGGDSPLHF. DNA for the CDR3: TGTGCCAGCAGTTTACGGACAGGGGGCGATTCACCCCTCCACTTT.

This clonotype came up many times. The chain uses TRBV7-9 and TRBJ2-3; the D gene is possibly TRBD2 (5 bases). The CDR3 totals 13 residues. Trimming left V 3 bases short and J 3 bases short, with 7 bases between. From germline, CDR1 is SEHNR and CDR2 FQNEAQ (reference sequence). The chain's CDR3 is CASSLEVTDTQYF. The CDR3 DNA is TGTGCCAGCAGCTTGGAGGTGACAGATACGCAGTATTTT. The complete variable domain, with remaining parts taken from reference TRBV7-9 and TRBJ2-3, reads DTGVSQNPRHKITKRGQNVTFRCDPISEHNRLYWYRQTLGQGPEFLTYFQNEAQLEKSRLLSDRFSAERPKGSFSTLEIQRTEQGDSAMYLCASSLEVTDTQYFGPGTRLTVL.

The rearrangement uses TRBV3-1 and TRBJ2-1, with 7 nucleotides matching TRBD2. Germline V CDR1 and CDR2: LGHDT, YNNKEL (reference sequence). The length of the CDR3 is 15 residues. Trimming removed 1 base from V and 8 bases from J; junction bases left unmatched: 8. CDR3 sequence (DNA): TGTGCCAGCAGCCAAGCCGAGACTAGCCCCCATGAGCAGTTCTTC. Translation: CASSQAETSPHEQFF.

The chain carries TRBV6-1 and TRBJ2-7; D assignment may be TRBD1 or TRBD2 (5 bases each). The CDR3 length is 13 residues. Germline loops: CDR1 MNHNS, CDR2 SASEGT. V dropped 3 bases and J dropped 0 bases, with 6 bases sitting between them. The CDR3 sequence: CASSDGASYEQYF. The CDR3 DNA is TGTGCCAGCAGTGACGGGGCCTCCTACGAGCAGTACTTC.

This clonotype was seen ten or more times. This chain's CDR3 is CASSLGQNTYEQYF. The CDR3 DNA follows: TGTGCCAGCAGTTTGGGCCAGAATACCTACGAGCAGTACTTC. The chain carries TRBV27 and TRBJ2-7; no clear D gene. The CDR3 spans 14 residues. The germline V and J ends were trimmed by 3 bases and 2 bases, with 11 bases remaining between them. CDR1 MNHEY and CDR2 SMNVEV come from the germline V gene (reference sequence).

This chain connects TRBV28 to TRBJ1-5; D is unresolved. The V gene's germline CDR1 is MDHEN and CDR2 SYDVKM. The ends were cut back, 2 bases at V and 3 bases at J, with 11 bases in the middle. CDR3 length equals 15 residues. The CDR3 loop is CASSLGQVVNQPQHF. The CDR3 bases are TGTGCCAGCAGTTTAGGGCAGGTAGTCAATCAGCCCCAGCATTTT.

This clonotype occurred many times. This rearrangement joins TRBV28 to TRBJ1-2; D perhaps matches TRBD1 (6 bases). Germline lookup yields CDR1 MDHEN and CDR2 SYDVKM. This CDR3 is 12 amino acids long. V was clipped by 5 bases and J by 6 bases, with 10 bases between them. CDR3 nucleotides: TGTGCCAGCAGTGCCACAGGGAATGGCTACACCTTC. Encoded protein: CASSATGNGYTF.

This clonotype was seen a few times. The rearrangement links TRBV6-4 to TRBJ2-1, with D possibly TRBD2 on 5 matching bases. Germline V gene sequence: CDR1 MRHNA, CDR2 SNTAGT. The CDR3 has 13 residues. The V and J ends lost 4 bases and 16 bases respectively, with 20 bases between them. DNA of the CDR3: TGTGCCAGCAGTGTCACGGACTCTTCCTCTCTTTTCTTC. Its protein product is CASSVTDSSSLFF.

The chain joins TRBV28 to TRBJ2-7; TRBD2 matches at 7 bases. The CDR3 covers 18 residues. Germline V gene sequence: CDR1 MDHEN, CDR2 SYDVKM. Trimming took 7 bases from V and 0 from J; bases not matched to a gene: 18. CDR3 in DNA: TGTGCCAGCACCCCTCCGGCTAGCGGTGGGCCCAGCTCCTACGAGCAGTACTTC. Its translation is CASTPPASGGPSSYEQYF.

Concerning this clonotype: This may be a read error, as it is one base from a much larger clone. CDR3 loop: CGTSDLGETQYF. As DNA, the CDR3 is TGTGGCACCAGTGATTTGGGGGAGACCCAGTACTTC. The chain uses TRBV24-1 and TRBJ2-5; no clear D gene. The CDR3 is 12 amino acids. Germline values: CDR1 KGHDR, CDR2 SFDVKD.

This chain connects TRBV11-2 to TRBJ2-1, with 15 positions matching TRBD2. This CDR3 region has 19 residues. CDR1 SGHAT and CDR2 FQNNGV come from the germline V gene. Trimming cost V 2 bases and J 4 bases; bases outside gene matches: 9. For the CDR3, the DNA is TGTGCCAGCAGCTTACCCCGGACTAGCGGGAGGGGGGGGTACAATGAGCAGTTCTTC. Translating it yields CASSLPRTSGRGGYNEQFF.

This clonotype was seen a handful of times. J is TRBJ2-3 and V is TRBV20-1, with TRBD2 identical over 13 bases. There are 15 residues in the CDR3. Trimming at V came to 3 bases and at J to 8 bases, leaving 8 bases not matched to a gene. Germline V gene lookup returns CDR1 DFQATT and CDR2 SNEGSKA (reference sequence). In DNA, the CDR3 is TGCAGTGCTAGTTCACTAGCGGGAGGGTTTGGTACGCAGTATTTT. It encodes CSASSLAGGFGTQYF.

This clonotype appeared many times. This chain links TRBV28 with TRBJ1-5; tentatively, D is TRBD1 (5 bases). V lost 2 bases and J lost 5, with 7 bases in between. The CDR3 totals 13 residues. Germline values: CDR1 MDHEN, CDR2 SYDVKM. As DNA, the CDR3 is TGTGCCAGCAGTTTAAGACAGTATCAGCCCCAGCATTTT. This encodes CASSLRQYQPQHF.

For this clonotype: A clone one base away is much larger, so this may be a read error. In DNA form, the CDR3 reads TGTGCCAGCAGTTCGCGGCGGATACCCTGCGAGCAGTACTTC. Amino acids: CASSSRRIPCEQYF. The V and J genes are TRBV12-3 or TRBV12-4 and TRBJ2-7; no reliable D call. V was shortened by 4 bases and J by 6 bases, with 16 bases between the two germline ends. This CDR3 region has 14 residues.